The 30 T cell receptor beta chains reported below all come from one sample, sequenced in a study of blood T cell repertoires in COVID-19. Here immunoSEQ multiplex PCR was the method, and the copy in TCRdb shows in-frame clones only, minus some. Among roughly 180,000 clones listed, approximately 85% were seen once. Source material: PBMCs or T cells enriched from blood (not recorded which). The receptors were sampled from a middle-aged man who had recovered from COVID-19.

This clone turned up a few times. The CDR3 region has the DNA TGTGCCAGCAGCTTAATACACGGGGGGAACACTGAAGCTTTCTTT. It specifies CASSLIHGGNTEAFF. This chain uses TRBV7-3 with TRBJ1-1; D is possibly TRBD1 (5 bases). Trimming pared 1 base from V and 1 base from J, leaving 10 bases between. CDR1 is SGHTA, CDR2 FQGTGA, per germline. This CDR3 is 15 amino acids long.

The chain links TRBV4-2 to TRBJ1-1; the match to TRBD1 covers 7 bases. There are 16 residues in the CDR3. Germline-derived CDR1 and CDR2 are LGHNA and YNFKEQ. Trimming removed 0 bases from V and 0 bases from J; junction bases left unmatched: 4. CDR3 protein: CASSQDQGGLNTEAFF. In DNA, the CDR3 is TGTGCCAGCAGCCAAGATCAGGGGGGATTGAACACTGAAGCTTTCTTT.

This clone turned up a few times. The chain joins TRBV19 to TRBJ1-1, with 8 bases identical to TRBD1. V trimming: 3 bases; J trimming: 4 bases; junction bases outside the gene matches: 4. Per the germline V gene, CDR1 is LNHDA and CDR2 is SQIVND (reference sequence). The CDR3 loop spans 14 amino acids. The CDR3 here is CASSIWTGPTEAFF. In nucleotides, the CDR3 is TGTGCCAGTAGTATCTGGACAGGGCCCACTGAAGCTTTCTTT. The whole variable domain, filled in from reference TRBV19 and TRBJ1-1, reads DGGITQSPKYLFRKEGQNVTLSCEQNLNHDAMYWYRQDPGQGLRLIYYSQIVNDFQKGDIAEGYSVSREKKESFPLTVTSAQKNPTAFYLCASSIWTGPTEAFFGQGTRLTVV.

The CDR3 spells CASSAGLAGADTQYF. Here the CDR3 DNA reads TGTGCCAGCAGCGCCGGACTAGCGGGAGCAGATACGCAGTATTTT. J is TRBJ2-3 and V is TRBV4-2, with 13 bases lining up with TRBD2. The ends lost 5 bases at V and 4 bases at J; junction bases unmatched: 3. The CDR3 is 15 residues long. Germline assignment: CDR1 LGHNA and CDR2 YNFKEQ.

The J gene is TRBJ2-7, the V gene TRBV28, with D perhaps TRBD2 (6 bases). Germline loops: CDR1 MDHEN, CDR2 SYDVKM. The V end lost 3 bases, the J end lost 0 bases, and 9 bases lay between the germline ends. The CDR3 loop spans 14 amino acids. Here the CDR3 reads CASSFGGSSYEQYF. CDR3 sequence (DNA): TGTGCCAGCAGTTTCGGAGGGAGCTCCTACGAGCAGTACTTC. The full variable domain, rest sourced from reference TRBV28 and TRBJ2-7, is DVKVTQSSRYLVKRTGEKVFLECVQDMDHENMFWYRQDPGLGLRLIYFSYDVKMKEKGDIPEGYSVSREKKERFSLILESASTNQTSMYLCASSFGGSSYEQYFGPGTRLTVT.

The rearrangement links TRBV25-1 to TRBJ2-1, with 7 nucleotides matching TRBD1. The CDR3 has 14 residues. The germline V gene has CDR1 MGHDK and CDR2 SYGVNS. The V segment lost 4 bases and the J segment 3 bases; nucleotides outside the gene matches: 3. The CDR3 loop is CASSGQGGYNEQFF. CDR3 bases: TGTGCCAGCAGTGGACAGGGTGGCTACAATGAGCAGTTCTTC.

In regard to this clone: The junction departs from the called germline gene at one end, perhaps through a read error. The CDR3, as DNA: TGTGCCAGCAGACAGGGGCCCCAAGAGGCCCAGTACTTC. Translation: CASRQGPQEAQYF. The gene calls are TRBV14 and TRBJ2-5; 7 positions match TRBD1. CDR3 length: 13 residues. Germline V gives CDR1 SGHDN, CDR2 FVKESK.

This chain joins TRBV19 and TRBJ2-5; 7 bases map to TRBD1. The J segment lost 7 bases and the V segment lost 5 bases, leaving 16 bases of the junction unmatched. The germline V gene encodes CDR1 LNHDA and CDR2 SQIVND (reference sequence). The CDR3 is made up of 16 amino acids. The CDR3 DNA reads as TGTGCCAGTAGTGACCGACGGACAGGTCGGGTTGGGACCCAGTACTTC. This encodes CASSDRRTGRVGTQYF.

This clone has more than one count but fewer than ten. The rearrangement links TRBV7-2 to TRBJ1-2, with 10 positions matching TRBD1. V gave up 4 bases and J gave up 4 bases; unmatched junction bases: 9. The CDR3 is 16 residues long. CDR1 and CDR2 (germline): SGHTA, FQGNSA. The CDR3 DNA follows: TGTGCCAGCAGCTCCCGCGGAGGGACAGGGGCCTATGGCTACACCTTC. Its protein is CASSSRGGTGAYGYTF.

The J gene is TRBJ2-3, the V gene TRBV10-3, with 7 bases aligning to TRBD2. V shed 7 bases, J shed 0 bases, and the junction held 7 bases outside the gene matches. CDR1 and CDR2 (germline): ENHRY, SYGVKD. The CDR3 extends over 15 amino acids. The CDR3 region is CAIKKASGSTDTQYF. In nucleotides, the CDR3 is TGTGCCATCAAAAAGGCTAGCGGTAGCACAGATACGCAGTATTTT.

This chain uses TRBV6-4 with TRBJ2-1; 11 bases are shared with TRBD1. V was clipped by 4 bases and J by 1 base; unmatched bases: 3. The germline gives CDR1 MRHNA, CDR2 SNTAGT. This CDR3 region has 16 residues. CDR3 residues: CASSAGDRGSYNEQFF. DNA for the CDR3: TGTGCCAGCAGTGCTGGGGACAGGGGGTCCTACAATGAGCAGTTCTTC.

This chain connects TRBV6-5 to TRBJ2-5; D gene uncertain. V dropped 6 bases and J dropped 3 bases, with 14 bases sitting between them. The CDR3 is 14 residues long. The germline gives CDR1 MNHEY, CDR2 SVGAGI. The CDR3 nucleotides read TGTGCCAGCAGCCAGACTCGCGGAGAAGAGACCCAGTACTTC. Amino acid sequence: CASSQTRGEETQYF.

A word on this clone: The sample holds other DNA sequences that translate to the same CDR3. The rearrangement uses TRBV5-1 and TRBJ1-4, with no clear D. Looked up from germline, CDR1 is SGHRS and CDR2 is YFSETQ. Trimming stripped 0 bases from V and 0 bases from J, with 6 bases between. The CDR3 has 15 residues. The DNA for the CDR3 is TGCGCCAGCAGCTTGGTGGGAGCAACTAATGAAAAACTGTTTTTT. Amino acid sequence: CASSLVGATNEKLFF.

The CDR3 coding sequence is TGCAGCGTTCAACTAGACACAGATACGCAGTATTTT. It is translated as CSVQLDTDTQYF. The chain is built from TRBV29-1 and TRBJ2-3, with D possibly TRBD2 on 5 matching bases. Looked up from germline, CDR1 is SQVTM and CDR2 is ANQGSEA. There are 12 residues in the CDR3. The germline V and J ends were trimmed by 5 bases and 2 bases, with 8 bases remaining between them.

CDR3 nucleotide sequence: TGTGCCAGCAGTTTTGTCCAGGCCTCTGGCTACACCTTC. As protein: CASSFVQASGYTF. The chain has TRBV28 and TRBJ1-2, with unresolved D. The CDR3 has 13 amino acids. The V end was cut by 3 bases, the J end by 7 bases, with 12 bases between. CDR1 is MDHEN, CDR2 SYDVKM, per germline.

The rearrangement uses TRBV12-3 or TRBV12-4 and TRBJ2-3; D ambiguous. The germline V and J ends were trimmed by 6 bases and 4 bases, with 8 bases remaining between them. CDR3 length: 12 amino acids. CDR3 amino acids: CASSPTPDTQYF. CDR3 nucleotides: TGTGCCAGCAGCCCCACTCCAGATACGCAGTATTTT.

The chain couples TRBV7-3 to TRBJ2-1, with 7 bases identical to TRBD2. This CDR3 has 15 amino acids. J gave up 1 base and V 5 bases, and 5 bases lay outside the gene matches. From germline, CDR1 is SGHTA and CDR2 FQGTGA. CDR3 in amino acids: CASSPAGRSYNEQFF. The CDR3 DNA reads as TGTGCCAGCAGCCCCGCCGGGAGGTCCTACAATGAGCAGTTCTTC.

J is TRBJ2-5 and V is TRBV5-5; tentatively, D is TRBD1 (6 bases). Trimming removed 2 bases at V and 1 base at J, with 9 bases between. Germline-derived CDR1 and CDR2 are SGHKS and YYEKEE (reference sequence). The length of the CDR3 is 14 residues. The CDR3 bases are TGTGCCAGCAGCTTTCTGACAGGCCAAGAGACCCAGTACTTC. Residues: CASSFLTGQETQYF.

This chain links TRBV19 with TRBJ2-2; TRBD1 matches 10 bases. The germline gives CDR1 LNHDA, CDR2 SQIVND (reference sequence). This CDR3 contains 16 residues. With V trimmed by 7 bases and J by 1 base, 6 bases remained unmatched. The CDR3 protein is CASTTGQGGNTGELFF. For the CDR3, the DNA is TGTGCCAGTACGACCGGACAGGGGGGGAACACCGGGGAGCTGTTTTTT.

This clone was recorded only once. J is TRBJ1-1 and V is TRBV7-6; possibly TRBD1 for D (5 bases). With 5 bases removed from V and 0 bases from J, the gap between germline ends came to 10 bases. The CDR3 runs to 14 residues. Germline V gene lookup returns CDR1 SGHVS and CDR2 FNYEAQ. CDR3 coding DNA: TGTGCCAGCAGCAGACAGCTCATGAACACTGAAGCTTTCTTT. Residues: CASSRQLMNTEAFF.

J is TRBJ1-3 and V is TRBV25-1, with 11 bases that match TRBD1. The ends lost 1 base at V and 3 bases at J; junction bases unmatched: 2. Germline lookup yields CDR1 MGHDK and CDR2 SYGVNS. The CDR3 is made up of 16 amino acids. The CDR3 protein is CASSESGTGGGNTIYF. Here the CDR3 DNA reads TGTGCCAGCAGTGAATCCGGGACAGGGGGTGGAAACACCATATATTTT.

The V call is TRBV15, the J call TRBJ1-5, with 7 nucleotides matching TRBD1. The CDR3 covers 17 residues. J lost 2 bases, V lost 4 bases, and 11 bases had no gene match. Germline V CDR1 and CDR2: LNHNV, YYDKDF (reference sequence). The CDR3 region is CATSTRQGINGNQPQHF. The CDR3 DNA sequence: TGTGCCACCAGCACTAGACAGGGTATTAATGGCAATCAGCCCCAGCATTTT.

The V gene is TRBV6-5, the J gene TRBJ1-2; TRBD1 is a possible D gene (6 bases). This CDR3 is built from 12 residues. Germline CDR1 MNHEY, CDR2 SVGAGI. V was shortened by 6 bases and J by 4 bases, with 9 bases between the two germline ends. The CDR3 loop is CASRQGFYGYTF. CDR3 nucleotides: TGTGCCAGCAGACAGGGCTTCTATGGCTACACCTTC.

The chain uses TRBV10-2 and TRBJ2-5; 8 bases line up with TRBD2. Looked up from germline, CDR1 is WSHSY and CDR2 is SAAADI. Trimming took 6 bases from V and 4 from J; bases not matched to a gene: 10. This CDR3 comprises 15 residues. CDR3 nucleotide sequence: TGCGCCAGCAGCGTTAGCGGGAAGTACGGAGAGACCCAGTACTTC. Amino acid sequence: CASSVSGKYGETQYF.

This clone has more than one count but fewer than ten. The rearrangement uses TRBV27 and TRBJ2-3; TRBD2 is a possible D gene (6 bases). The V and J ends lost 6 bases and 3 bases respectively, with 13 bases between them. CDR1 MNHEY and CDR2 SMNVEV come from the germline V gene (reference sequence). The CDR3 runs 14 residues. The CDR3 DNA sequence: TGTGCCAGCAGCGTCCTAGCGAATACAGATACGCAGTATTTT. Its protein is CASSVLANTDTQYF.

The gene calls are TRBV15 and TRBJ2-7; 7 nucleotides align to TRBD1. CDR1 is LNHNV, CDR2 YYDKDF, per germline (reference sequence). This CDR3 comprises 15 residues. The V segment lost 5 bases and the J segment 4 bases; nucleotides outside the gene matches: 11. DNA for the CDR3: TGTGCCACCAGCGCAGACAGGGTAGTCGGGTACGAGCAGTACTTC. Residues: CATSADRVVGYEQYF.

The chain carries TRBV27 and TRBJ2-7; perhaps TRBD2 as D (6 bases). Between the trimmed V and J ends, which lost 3 bases and 1 base, there was a span of 7 bases. There are 13 residues in the CDR3. The germline CDR1 and CDR2 sequences are MNHEY and SMNVEV (reference sequence). CDR3 bases: TGTGCCAGCAGTTTGGAGGGGTCCTACGAGCAGTACTTC. Translated, it gives CASSLEGSYEQYF.

The rearrangement joins TRBV9 to TRBJ2-5; 8 bases line up with TRBD2. V lost 2 bases, J lost 5 bases, and 11 bases stayed unmatched. This CDR3 is built from 16 residues. CDR1 and CDR2 (germline): SGDLS, YYNGEE. The CDR3 here is CASSVGSSGSIETQYF. In nucleotides, the CDR3 is TGTGCCAGCAGCGTCGGGTCGAGCGGGAGTATTGAGACCCAGTACTTC.

The CDR3, as DNA: TGCGCCAGCAGCAAAAATAGCGGGGGAAACACCGGGGAGCTGTTTTTT. It translates to CASSKNSGGNTGELFF. The gene calls are TRBV5-1 and TRBJ2-2, with 9 nucleotides matching TRBD2. V lost 4 bases and J lost 2; bases outside the gene matches: 6. Germline CDR1 is SGHRS and CDR2 is YFSETQ. The CDR3 runs 16 residues.

In its sample, this clone was seen a few times. The chain combines TRBV6-2 or TRBV6-3 with TRBJ2-5; 8 positions agree with TRBD2. CDR3 size: 14 residues. CDR1 is MNHEY, CDR2 SVGEGT, per germline. The V and J ends lost 6 bases and 5 bases, in that order; junction bases with no gene match: 8. The CDR3 nucleotides read TGTGCCAGCAGCACCCGGGGGGGCGGTGAGACCCAGTACTTC. Its translation: CASSTRGGGETQYF.